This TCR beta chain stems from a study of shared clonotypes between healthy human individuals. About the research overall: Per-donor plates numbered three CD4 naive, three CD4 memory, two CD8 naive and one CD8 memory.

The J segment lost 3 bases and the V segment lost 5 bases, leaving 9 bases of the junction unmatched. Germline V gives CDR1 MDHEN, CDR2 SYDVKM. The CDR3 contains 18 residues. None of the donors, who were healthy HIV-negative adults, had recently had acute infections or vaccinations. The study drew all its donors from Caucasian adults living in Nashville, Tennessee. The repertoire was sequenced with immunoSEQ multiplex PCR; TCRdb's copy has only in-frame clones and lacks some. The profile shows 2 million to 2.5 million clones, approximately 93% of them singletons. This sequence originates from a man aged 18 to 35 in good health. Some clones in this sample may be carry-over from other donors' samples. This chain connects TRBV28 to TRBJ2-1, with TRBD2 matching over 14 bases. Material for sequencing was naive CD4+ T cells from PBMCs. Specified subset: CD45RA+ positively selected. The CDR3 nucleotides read TGTGCCAGCAGTCTTGGACTAGCGGGAGGATTACACTACAATGAGCAGTTCTTC. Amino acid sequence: CASSLGLAGGLHYNEQFF.